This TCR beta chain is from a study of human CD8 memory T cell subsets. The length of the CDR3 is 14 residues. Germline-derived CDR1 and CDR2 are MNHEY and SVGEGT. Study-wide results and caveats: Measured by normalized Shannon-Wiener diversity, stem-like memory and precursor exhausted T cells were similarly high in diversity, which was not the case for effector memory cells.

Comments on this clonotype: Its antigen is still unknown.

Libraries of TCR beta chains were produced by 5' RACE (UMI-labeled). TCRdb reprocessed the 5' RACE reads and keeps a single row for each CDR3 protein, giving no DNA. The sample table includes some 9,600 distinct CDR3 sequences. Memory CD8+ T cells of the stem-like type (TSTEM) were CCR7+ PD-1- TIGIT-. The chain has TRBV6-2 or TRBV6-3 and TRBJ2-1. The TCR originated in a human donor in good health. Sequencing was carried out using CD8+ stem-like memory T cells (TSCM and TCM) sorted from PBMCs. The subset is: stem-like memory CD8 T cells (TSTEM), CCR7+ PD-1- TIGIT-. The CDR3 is CASSFLGSYNEQFF.